What follows describes a single TCR beta chain. This sample is drawn from a study of blood T cell repertoires in COVID-19. The overall study: The study drew acute and convalescent COVID-19 samples from the United States, Italy and Spain. T cells, B-cell-depleted T cells, or PBMCs provided the cDNA or gDNA that served as material.

Followed over time, Seattle patients had been enrolled while infection was active. The germline V gene encodes CDR1 SGHTA and CDR2 FQGTGA. Deletions cut 5 bases from V and 4 bases from J, with 13 bases between. This CDR3 has 14 residues. In the authors' workflow: The assay estimated nucleated cells by amplifying reference gene primers. Clones were read by immunoSEQ multiplex PCR, and TCRdb kept only the in-frame ones, dropping some. That table furnishes V, J and clone size, whereas the DNA furnished D and trimming. The table records tens of thousands of clones, 90% of them present only once. The clonotype was recovered from a man aged 50-60 years with COVID-19, enrolled during active disease. Material: peripheral blood. The rearrangement uses TRBV7-3 and TRBJ2-3; unclear D gene. The CDR3 sequence is CASSPDDSSDTQYF. As DNA, the CDR3 is TGTGCCAGCAGCCCAGATGACTCCTCAGATACGCAGTATTTT. The complete variable domain, with remaining parts taken from reference TRBV7-3 and TRBJ2-3, reads GAGVSQTPSNKVTEKGKYVELRCDPISGHTALYWYRQSLGQGPEFLIYFQGTGAADDSGLPNDRFFAVRPEGSVSTLKIQRTERGDSAVYLCASSPDDSSDTQYFGPGTRLTVL.